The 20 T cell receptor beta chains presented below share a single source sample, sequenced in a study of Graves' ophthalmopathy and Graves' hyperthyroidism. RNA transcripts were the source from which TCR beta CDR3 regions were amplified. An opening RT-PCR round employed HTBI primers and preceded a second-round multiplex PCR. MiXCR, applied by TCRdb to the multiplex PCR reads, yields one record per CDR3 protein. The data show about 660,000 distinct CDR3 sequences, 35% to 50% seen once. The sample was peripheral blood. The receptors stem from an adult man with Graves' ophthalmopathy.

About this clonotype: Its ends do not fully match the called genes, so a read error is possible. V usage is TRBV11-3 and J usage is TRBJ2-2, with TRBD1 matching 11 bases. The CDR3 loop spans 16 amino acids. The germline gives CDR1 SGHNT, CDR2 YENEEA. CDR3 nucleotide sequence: TGTGCCAGCAGCTTAGTGGGACAGGGGGTTACCCGGGAGCCGTTTTTT. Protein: CASSLVGQGVTREPFF.

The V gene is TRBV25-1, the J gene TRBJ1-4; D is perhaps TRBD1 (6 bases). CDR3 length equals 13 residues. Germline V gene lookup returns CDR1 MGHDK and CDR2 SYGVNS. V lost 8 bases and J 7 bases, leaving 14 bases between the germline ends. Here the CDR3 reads CASVSGDGEKLFF. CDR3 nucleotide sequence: TGTGCCAGCGTTTCAGGGGATGGTGAAAAACTGTTTTTT.

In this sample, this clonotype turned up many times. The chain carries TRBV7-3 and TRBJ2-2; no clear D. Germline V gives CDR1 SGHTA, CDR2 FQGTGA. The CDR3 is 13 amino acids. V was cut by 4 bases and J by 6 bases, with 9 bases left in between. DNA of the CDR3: TGTGCCAGCAGCTGGGCCTCCCCCGGGGAGCTGTTTTTT. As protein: CASSWASPGELFF.

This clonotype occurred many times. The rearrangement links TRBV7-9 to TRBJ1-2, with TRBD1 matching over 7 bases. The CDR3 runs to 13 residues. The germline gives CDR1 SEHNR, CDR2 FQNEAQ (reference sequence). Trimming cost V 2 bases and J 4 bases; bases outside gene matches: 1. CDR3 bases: TGTGCCAGCAGCTTAAGACAGGGCTATGGCTACACCTTC. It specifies CASSLRQGYGYTF.

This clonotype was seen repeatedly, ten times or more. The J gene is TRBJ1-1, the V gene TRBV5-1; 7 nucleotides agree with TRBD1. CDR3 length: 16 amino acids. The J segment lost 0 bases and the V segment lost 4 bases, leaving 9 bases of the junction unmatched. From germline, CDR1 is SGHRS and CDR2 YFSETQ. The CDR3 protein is CASSPPDRVMNTEAFF. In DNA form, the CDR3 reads TGCGCCAGCAGCCCCCCAGACAGGGTCATGAACACTGAAGCTTTCTTT.

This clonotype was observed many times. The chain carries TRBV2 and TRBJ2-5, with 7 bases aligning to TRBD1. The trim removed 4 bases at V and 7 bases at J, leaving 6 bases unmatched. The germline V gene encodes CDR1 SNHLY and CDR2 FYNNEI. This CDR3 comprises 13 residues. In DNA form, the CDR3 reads TGTGCCAGCAGTGTTAGACAGGGCGGGACCCAGTACTTC. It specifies CASSVRQGGTQYF.

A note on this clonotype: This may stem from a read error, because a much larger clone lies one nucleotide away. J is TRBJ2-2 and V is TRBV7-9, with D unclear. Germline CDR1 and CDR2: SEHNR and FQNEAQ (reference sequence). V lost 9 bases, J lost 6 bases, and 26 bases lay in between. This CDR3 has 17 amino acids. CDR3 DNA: TGTGCCAGAAGCCCGACCGGATCCTCCTCGGTTGCCGGGGAGCTGTTTTTT. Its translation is CARSPTGSSSVAGELFF.

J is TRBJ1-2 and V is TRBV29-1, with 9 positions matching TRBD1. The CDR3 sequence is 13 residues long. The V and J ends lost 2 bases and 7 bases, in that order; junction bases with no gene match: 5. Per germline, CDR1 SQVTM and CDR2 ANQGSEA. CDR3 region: CSVERSGQGGYTF. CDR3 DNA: TGCAGCGTTGAACGTTCGGGACAGGGTGGCTACACCTTC.

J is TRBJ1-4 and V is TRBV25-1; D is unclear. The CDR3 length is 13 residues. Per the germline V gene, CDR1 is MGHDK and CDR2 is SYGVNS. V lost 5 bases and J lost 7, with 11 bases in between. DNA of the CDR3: TGTGCCAGCAGTTACCCCGGTGTTGAAAAACTGTTTTTT. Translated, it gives CASSYPGVEKLFF.

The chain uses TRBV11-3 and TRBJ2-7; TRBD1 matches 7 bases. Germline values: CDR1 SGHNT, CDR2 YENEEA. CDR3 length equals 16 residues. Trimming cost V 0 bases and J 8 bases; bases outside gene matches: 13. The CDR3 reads CASSLEGQRNYEQQYF. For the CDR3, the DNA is TGTGCCAGCAGCTTAGAGGGACAGCGAAACTACGAGCAGCAGTACTTC.

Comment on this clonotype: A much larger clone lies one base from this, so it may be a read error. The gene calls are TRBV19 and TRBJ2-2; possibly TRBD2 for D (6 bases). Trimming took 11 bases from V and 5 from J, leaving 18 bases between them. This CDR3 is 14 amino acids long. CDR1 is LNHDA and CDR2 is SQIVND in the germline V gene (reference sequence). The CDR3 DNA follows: TGTGCCGGTAACCAGGGACGGGGGACCGGGGAGCTGTTTTTT. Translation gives CAGNQGRGTGELFF.

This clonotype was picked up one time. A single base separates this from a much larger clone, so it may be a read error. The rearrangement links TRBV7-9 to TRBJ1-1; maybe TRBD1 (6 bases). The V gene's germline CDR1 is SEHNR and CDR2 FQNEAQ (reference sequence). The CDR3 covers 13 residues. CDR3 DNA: TGTGCCAGCAACGGACAGCCGAACACTGAAGCTTCCTTT. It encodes CASNGQPNTEASF.

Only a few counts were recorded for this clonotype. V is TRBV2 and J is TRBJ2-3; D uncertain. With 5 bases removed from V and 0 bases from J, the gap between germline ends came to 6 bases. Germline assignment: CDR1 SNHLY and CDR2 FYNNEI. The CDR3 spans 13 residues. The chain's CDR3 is CASSPDSTDTQYF. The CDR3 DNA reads TGTGCCAGCAGTCCGGACAGCACAGATACGCAGTATTTT.

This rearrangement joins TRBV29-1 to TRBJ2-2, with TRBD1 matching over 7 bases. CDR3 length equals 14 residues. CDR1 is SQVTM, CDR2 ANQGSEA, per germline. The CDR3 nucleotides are TGCACGGCGACAGGGCTAACGAACACCGGGGAGCTGTTTTTT. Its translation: CTATGLTNTGELFF.

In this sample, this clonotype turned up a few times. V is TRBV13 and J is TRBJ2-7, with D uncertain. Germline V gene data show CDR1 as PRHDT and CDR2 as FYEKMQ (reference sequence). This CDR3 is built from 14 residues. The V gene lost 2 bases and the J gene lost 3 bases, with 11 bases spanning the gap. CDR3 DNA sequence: TGTGCCAGCAGCTTAAGGGCAGTTTACTACGAGCAGTACTTC. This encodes CASSLRAVYYEQYF.

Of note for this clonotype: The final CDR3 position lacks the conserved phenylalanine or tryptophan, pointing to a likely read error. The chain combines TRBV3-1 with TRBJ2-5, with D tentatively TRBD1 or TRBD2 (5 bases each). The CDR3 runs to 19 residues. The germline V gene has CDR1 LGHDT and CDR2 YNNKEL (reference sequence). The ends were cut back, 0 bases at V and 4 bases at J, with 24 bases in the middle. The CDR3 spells CASSQDWYAGQAEGETQYV. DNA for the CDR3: TGTGCCAGCAGCCAAGATTGGTATGCAGGGCAGGCCGAGGGAGAGACCCAGTACGTC.

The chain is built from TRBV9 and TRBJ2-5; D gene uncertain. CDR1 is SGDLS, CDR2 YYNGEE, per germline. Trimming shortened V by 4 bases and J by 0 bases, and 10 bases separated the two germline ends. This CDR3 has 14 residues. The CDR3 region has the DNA TGTGCCAGCAGCCAAGATACACACCAAGAGACCCAGTACTTC. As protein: CASSQDTHQETQYF.

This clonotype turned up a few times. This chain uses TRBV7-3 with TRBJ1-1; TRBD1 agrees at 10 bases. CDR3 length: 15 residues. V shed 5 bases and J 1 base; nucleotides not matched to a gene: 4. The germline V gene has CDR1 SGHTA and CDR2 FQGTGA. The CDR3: CASSRDRGRNTEAFF. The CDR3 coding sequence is TGTGCCAGCAGCCGAGACAGGGGGCGGAACACTGAAGCTTTCTTT. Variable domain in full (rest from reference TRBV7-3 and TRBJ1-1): GAGVSQTPSNKVTEKGKYVELRCDPISGHTALYWYRQSLGQGPEFLIYFQGTGAADDSGLPNDRFFAVRPEGSVSTLKIQRTERGDSAVYLCASSRDRGRNTEAFFGQGTRLTVV.

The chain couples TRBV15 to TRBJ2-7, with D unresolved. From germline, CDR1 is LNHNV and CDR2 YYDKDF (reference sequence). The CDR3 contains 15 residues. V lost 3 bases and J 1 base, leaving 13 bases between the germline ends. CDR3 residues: CATSSEEWASYEQYF. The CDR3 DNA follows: TGTGCCACCAGCAGCGAGGAATGGGCATCCTACGAGCAGTACTTC.

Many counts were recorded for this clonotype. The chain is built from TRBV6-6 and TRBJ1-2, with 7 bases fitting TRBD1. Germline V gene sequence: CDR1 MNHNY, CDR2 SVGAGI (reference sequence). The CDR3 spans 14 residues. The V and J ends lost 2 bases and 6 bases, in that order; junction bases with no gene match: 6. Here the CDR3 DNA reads TGTGCCAGCAGTTACACAGGGGAGATAAATGGCTACACCTTC. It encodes CASSYTGEINGYTF.